This TCR beta chain appears in the sequencing data of a study of monozygotic twins with inflammatory bowel disease. Each of the TCR libraries took approximately 3,500 ng of total RNA. TCRdb reworked the 5' RACE reads into one entry per CDR3 protein, no DNA. This sample contains 350,000 to 500,000 distinct CDR3 sequences. Germline V gene sequence: CDR1 ENHRY, CDR2 SYGVKD. The CDR3 has 13 amino acids. Note on this clonotype: What it binds is not known.

Study results and limitations: It was in IBD patients that TCRbeta diversity (inverse Simpson) was lower than in healthy co-twins. A single strong clonotype or signal linked to IBD was not supported.

This sequence was found in a human donor with ulcerative colitis or Crohn's disease, or a healthy co-twin of an affected twin (not recorded which). The rearrangement joins TRBV10-3 to TRBJ2-7. The sequenced material came from blood. CDR3 amino acids: CAISERVAYEQYF.